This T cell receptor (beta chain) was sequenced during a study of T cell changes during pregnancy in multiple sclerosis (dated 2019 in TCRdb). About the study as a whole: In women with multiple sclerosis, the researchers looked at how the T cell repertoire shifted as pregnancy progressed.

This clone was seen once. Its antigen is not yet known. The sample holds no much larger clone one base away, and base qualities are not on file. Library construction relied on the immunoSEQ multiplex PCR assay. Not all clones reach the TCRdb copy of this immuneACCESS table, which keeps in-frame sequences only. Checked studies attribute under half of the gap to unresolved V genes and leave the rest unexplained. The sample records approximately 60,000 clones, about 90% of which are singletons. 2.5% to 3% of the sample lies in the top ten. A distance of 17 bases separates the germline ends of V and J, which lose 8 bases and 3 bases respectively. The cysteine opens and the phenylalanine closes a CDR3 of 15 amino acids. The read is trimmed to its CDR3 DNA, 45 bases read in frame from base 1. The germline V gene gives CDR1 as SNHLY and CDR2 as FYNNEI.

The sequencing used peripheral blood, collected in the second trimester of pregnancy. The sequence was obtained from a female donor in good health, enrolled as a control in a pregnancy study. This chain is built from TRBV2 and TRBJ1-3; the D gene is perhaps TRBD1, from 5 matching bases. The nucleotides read TGTGCCAGCTTTCGGTGGCAGGGAGGTGGAAACACCATATATTTT. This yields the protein CASFRWQGGGNTIYF.